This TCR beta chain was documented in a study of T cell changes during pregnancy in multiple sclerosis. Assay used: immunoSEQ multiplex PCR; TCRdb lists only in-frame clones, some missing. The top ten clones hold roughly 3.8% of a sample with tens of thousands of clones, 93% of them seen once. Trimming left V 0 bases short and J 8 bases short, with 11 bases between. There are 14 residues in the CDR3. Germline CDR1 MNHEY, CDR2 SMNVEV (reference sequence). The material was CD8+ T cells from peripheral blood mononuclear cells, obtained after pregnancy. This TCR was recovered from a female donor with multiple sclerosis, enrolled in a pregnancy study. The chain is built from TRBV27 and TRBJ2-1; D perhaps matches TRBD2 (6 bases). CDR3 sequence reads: CASSLSSTGDEQFF. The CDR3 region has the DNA TGTGCCAGCAGTTTATCGTCCACGGGGGATGAGCAGTTCTTC.